One and the same sample provided the 32 T cell receptor beta chains below, sequenced in a study of blood T cell repertoires in COVID-19. Profiled with immunoSEQ multiplex PCR; TCRdb holds only in-frame clones, not every one. The table lists about 220,000 clones, 70% to 85% of them singletons. The sample was PBMCs or T cells enriched from blood (not recorded which). Every receptor here comes from a woman in her 40s with acute COVID-19.

This chain connects TRBV21-1 to TRBJ1-3; no DNA check was done on the table's D call, TRBD1. TRBV21-1 is marked as a pseudogene. This CDR3 is built from 14 residues. The CDR3: CASKTGYSGNTIYF. CDR3 in DNA: TGTGCCAGCAAAACAGGGTACTCTGGAAACACCATATATTTT.

The chain recombines TRBV2 with TRBJ1-2; D is possibly TRBD1 (6 bases). Looked up from germline, CDR1 is SNHLY and CDR2 is FYNNEI. V gave up 8 bases and J gave up 8 bases, with 15 bases separating them. The CDR3 length is 12 residues. CDR3 protein: CASLETGLGYTF. In DNA, the CDR3 is TGTGCCAGCCTCGAGACAGGCCTAGGCTACACCTTC. Based on the CDR3 plus reference TRBV2 and TRBJ1-2, the full variable domain is EPEVTQTPSHQVTQMGQEVILRCVPISNHLYFYWYRQILGQKVEFLVSFYNNEISEKSEIFDDQFSVERPDGSNFTLKIRSTKLEDSAMYFCASLETGLGYTFGSGTRLTVV.

V and J are TRBV3-1 (or the pseudogene TRBV3-2) and TRBJ2-7; D may be TRBD1 (5 bases). Trimming pared 2 bases from V and 2 bases from J, leaving 13 bases between. Germline values: CDR1 LGHDT, CDR2 YNNKEL (reference sequence). This CDR3 spans 15 amino acids. In nucleotides, the CDR3 is TGTGCCAGCAGCCAACTGACAGCCTTGCCCTACGAGCAGTACTTC. Translating it yields CASSQLTALPYEQYF.

The V call is TRBV6-2 or TRBV6-3, the J call TRBJ2-7; 16 positions agree with TRBD2. Germline trimming cut 4 bases from V and 4 bases from J; bases unmatched to any gene: 7. Germline V CDR1 and CDR2: MNHEY, SVGEGT. The CDR3 has 17 residues. Here the CDR3 DNA reads TGTGCCAGCAGTTGGGGGACTAGCGGGAGGGCCGCTTACGAGCAGTACTTC. Translated, it gives CASSWGTSGRAAYEQYF.

V gene TRBV30 combines with J gene TRBJ2-1; 9 bases line up with TRBD2. In germline, CDR1 is GTSNPN, CDR2 SVGIG (reference sequence). This CDR3 is built from 14 residues. The J segment lost 7 bases and the V segment lost 2 bases, leaving 6 bases of the junction unmatched. The CDR3 sequence: CAWSRGGGANEQFF. The CDR3 DNA reads as TGTGCCTGGAGTCGGGGCGGGGGGGCTAATGAGCAGTTCTTC.

The count of this clone is one. CDR3 loop: CASSLGDTEAFF. For the CDR3, the DNA is TGTGCCAGCAGCCTAGGAGACACTGAAGCTTTCTTT. The chain is built from TRBV6-6 and TRBJ1-1; no definite D call. Germline V lookup: CDR1 MNHNY, CDR2 SVGAGI (reference sequence). Trimming cost V 6 bases and J 3 bases, with 8 bases left between them. The CDR3 runs to 12 residues.

The chain couples TRBV4-1 to TRBJ1-2, with D unclear. The CDR3 runs 13 residues. CDR1 and CDR2 (germline): MGHRA, YSYEKL. Trimming left V 1 base short and J 8 bases short, with 11 bases between. The CDR3 DNA reads as TGCGCCAGCAGCCAAGGCTACTCATGGGGCTACACCTTC. Encoded protein: CASSQGYSWGYTF.

This clone occurred once. This chain joins TRBV10-2 and TRBJ2-4; D is undetermined. V shed 11 bases and J shed 0 bases, with 11 bases lying between them. The CDR3 is 13 residues long. CDR1 is WSHSY, CDR2 SAAADI, per germline. CDR3 sequence reads: CALLAVAKNIQYF. The CDR3, as DNA: TGCGCCCTATTGGCGGTAGCCAAAAACATTCAGTACTTC.

This chain links TRBV4-2 with TRBJ1-1; D unresolved. The V end lost 1 base, the J end lost 3 bases, and 12 bases lay between the germline ends. CDR3 length: 15 residues. The V gene's germline CDR1 is LGHNA and CDR2 YNFKEQ. The CDR3 sequence is CASSQGIQADTEAFF. The CDR3 DNA sequence: TGTGCCAGCAGCCAAGGAATTCAGGCCGACACTGAAGCTTTCTTT.

This clone has just a few counts. V is TRBV24-1 and J is TRBJ1-1; 9 nucleotides match TRBD1. This CDR3 is 15 amino acids long. V lost 9 bases and J lost 3; bases outside the gene matches: 10. Germline CDR1 KGHDR, CDR2 SFDVKD. The CDR3 here is CATRDRQGEDTEAFF. The CDR3 DNA reads TGTGCCACCCGAGACCGACAGGGGGAAGACACTGAAGCTTTCTTT.

The CDR3 reads CASSPRGTYTEAFF. DNA of the CDR3: TGTGCCAGCAGCCCCCGCGGGACCTACACTGAAGCTTTCTTT. The chain joins TRBV3-1 (or the pseudogene TRBV3-2) to TRBJ1-1; possible D gene TRBD1, 5 bases. V was cut by 4 bases and J by 3 bases, with 12 bases left in between. Germline CDR1 reads LGHDT; CDR2 reads YNNKEL (reference sequence). The CDR3 extends over 14 amino acids.

The genes are TRBV2 and TRBJ2-2, with a possible D match to TRBD2 (6 bases). V gave up 6 bases and J gave up 0 bases, with 20 bases separating them. CDR1 is SNHLY and CDR2 is FYNNEI in the germline V gene. This CDR3 comprises 18 residues. The CDR3 here is CASRLRSGSGANTGELFF. The CDR3 coding sequence is TGTGCCAGCAGATTGAGGTCTGGTAGCGGCGCGAACACCGGGGAGCTGTTTTTT. The full variable domain, with the rest looked up from reference TRBV2 and TRBJ2-2, is EPEVTQTPSHQVTQMGQEVILRCVPISNHLYFYWYRQILGQKVEFLVSFYNNEISEKSEIFDDQFSVERPDGSNFTLKIRSTKLEDSAMYFCASRLRSGSGANTGELFFGEGSRLTVL.

The rearrangement links TRBV21-1 to TRBJ2-1; the table gives TRBD2 as D, unverified against the DNA. TRBV21-1 represents a pseudogene. The CDR3 is 17 amino acids. CDR3 sequence: CASSPAPCLAGIDEQFF. The CDR3 bases are TGTGCCAGCAGCCCTGCTCCCTGCCTAGCGGGAATTGATGAGCAGTTCTTC.

The gene calls are TRBV6-2 or TRBV6-3 and TRBJ1-5; tentatively, D is TRBD1 (5 bases). CDR1 is MNHEY and CDR2 is SVGEGT in the germline V gene. The CDR3 extends over 14 amino acids. Trimming pared 6 bases from V and 4 bases from J, leaving 13 bases between. CDR3 sequence (DNA): TGTGCCAGCAGCCGCGGGACGGAGAATCAGCCCCAGCATTTT. It specifies CASSRGTENQPQHF.

Only a few counts were recorded for this clone. The chain employs TRBV3-1 (or the pseudogene TRBV3-2) and TRBJ1-6; D is uncertain. This CDR3 spans 17 amino acids. CDR1 and CDR2 (germline): LGHDT, YNNKEL (reference sequence). The ends were cut back, 4 bases at V and 0 bases at J, with 13 bases in the middle. The CDR3 sequence: CASSPRVGSSYNSPLHF. The CDR3 region has the DNA TGTGCCAGCAGCCCGCGTGTGGGGAGCTCCTATAATTCACCCCTCCACTTT.

This chain joins TRBV10-3 and TRBJ1-2, with TRBD1 matching over 7 bases. V was pared by 0 bases and J by 0 bases, with 4 bases of the junction left unmatched. This CDR3 comprises 16 residues. Germline CDR1 and CDR2: ENHRY and SYGVKD. CDR3 in amino acids: CAISESVQGTNYGYTF. The CDR3 DNA reads as TGTGCCATCAGTGAGTCTGTACAGGGGACTAACTATGGCTACACCTTC.

This clone was seen once. The chain employs TRBV27 and TRBJ2-7; maybe TRBD2 (5 bases). Per germline, CDR1 MNHEY and CDR2 SMNVEV (reference sequence). V was cut by 1 base and J by 7 bases, with 8 bases left in between. The CDR3 sequence is 12 residues long. This CDR3 reads CASSLFGGEQYF. Here the CDR3 DNA reads TGTGCCAGCAGTTTATTCGGCGGGGAGCAGTACTTC.

The chain links TRBV5-5 to TRBJ2-5; the D gene is possibly TRBD2 (6 bases). Germline V gene sequence: CDR1 SGHKS, CDR2 YYEKEE (reference sequence). Trimming shortened V by 6 bases and J by 0 bases, and 18 bases separated the two germline ends. This CDR3 is built from 16 residues. CDR3 loop: CASIFGDGGNQETQYF. The CDR3 nucleotides read TGTGCCAGCATTTTTGGGGACGGGGGTAACCAAGAGACCCAGTACTTC.

The rearrangement uses TRBV27 and TRBJ1-6; 7 bases map to TRBD1. Germline-derived CDR1 and CDR2 are MNHEY and SMNVEV (reference sequence). Losses at the gene ends were 4 bases for V and 7 bases for J; bases not matched to a gene: 10. CDR3 length: 16 amino acids. Written as DNA, the CDR3 is TGTGCCAGCAGTTCAAGATCGGGACAGTCAAATTCACCCCTCCACTTT. It specifies CASSSRSGQSNSPLHF.

V gene TRBV7-8 combines with J gene TRBJ1-1; weak D call: TRBD1 (5 bases). This CDR3 has 14 residues. Germline CDR1 is SGHVS and CDR2 is FQNEAQ. Deletions cut 1 base from V and 4 bases from J, with 10 bases between. CDR3 loop: CASSLEGRGTEAFF. The CDR3 region has the DNA TGTGCCAGCAGCTTAGAGGGAAGGGGCACTGAAGCTTTCTTT.

This clone was seen a handful of times. This chain links TRBV4-3 with TRBJ2-1; tentative D call: TRBD1 (7 bases). Germline assignment: CDR1 LGHNA and CDR2 YSLEER. The CDR3 contains 15 residues. Trimming pared 4 bases from V and 4 bases from J, leaving 14 bases between. CDR3 sequence: CASSPWRGLYNEQFF. CDR3 DNA: TGCGCCAGCAGCCCTTGGAGGGGGCTTTACAATGAGCAGTTCTTC.

V and J are TRBV15 and TRBJ2-7; D is unclear. The germline V and J ends were trimmed by 0 bases and 6 bases, with 15 bases remaining between them. Germline V CDR1 and CDR2: LNHNV, YYDKDF (reference sequence). This CDR3 comprises 15 residues. The CDR3 region is CATSRDPQTSTEQYF. In DNA, the CDR3 is TGTGCCACCAGCAGAGATCCTCAAACCTCTACCGAGCAGTACTTC. The variable domain in full, completed from reference TRBV15 and TRBJ2-7, reads DAMVIQNPRYQVTQFGKPVTLSCSQTLNHNVMYWYQQKSSQAPKLLFHYYDKDFNNEADTPDNFQSRRPNTSFCFLDIRSPGLGDTAMYLCATSRDPQTSTEQYFGPGTRLTVT.

This clone was observed a few times. The chain couples TRBV3-1 (or the pseudogene TRBV3-2) to TRBJ2-1; TRBD2 agrees at 9 bases. This CDR3 is built from 15 residues. CDR1 is LGHDT and CDR2 is YNNKEL in the germline V gene (reference sequence). Trimming cost V 4 bases and J 5 bases; bases outside gene matches: 6. The chain's CDR3 is CASSRRTSENNEQFF. The CDR3 DNA is TGTGCCAGCAGCCGCAGGACTAGCGAAAACAATGAGCAGTTCTTC.

The chain links TRBV7-6 to TRBJ1-2; TRBD1 matches 7 bases. J gave up 2 bases and V 5 bases, and 2 bases lay outside the gene matches. CDR3 length equals 13 residues. CDR1 is SGHVS and CDR2 is FNYEAQ in the germline V gene. DNA for the CDR3: TGTGCCAGCAGCCCACAGGGGAACTATGGCTACACCTTC. Translated, it gives CASSPQGNYGYTF.

V is TRBV9 and J is TRBJ2-2; D might be TRBD2 (6 bases). Germline values: CDR1 SGDLS, CDR2 YYNGEE. Trimming left V 3 bases short and J 2 bases short, with 14 bases between. This CDR3 contains 16 residues. In nucleotides, the CDR3 is TGTGCCAGCAGCGACCCCGGGGGAGCTAACACCGGGGAGCTGTTTTTT. This encodes CASSDPGGANTGELFF.

The chain employs TRBV6-4 and TRBJ2-2; 8 nucleotides align to TRBD2. CDR1 is MRHNA, CDR2 SNTAGT, per germline. V trimming: 3 bases; J trimming: 3 bases; junction bases outside the gene matches: 3. This CDR3 has 15 residues. The CDR3: CASSESTSDTGELFF. For the CDR3, the DNA is TGTGCCAGCAGTGAGTCGACTAGCGACACCGGGGAGCTGTTTTTT.

V and J are TRBV7-2 and TRBJ2-2; TRBD1 might be the D (6 bases). Trimming left V 4 bases short and J 4 bases short, with 13 bases between. The CDR3 runs 15 residues. Germline CDR1 reads SGHTA; CDR2 reads FQGNSA. CDR3 residues: CASSSNRVSTGELFF. CDR3 sequence (DNA): TGTGCCAGCAGCTCGAACAGGGTGTCCACCGGGGAGCTGTTTTTT.

The CDR3 sequence is CASSQDPSLTGELFF. Written as DNA, the CDR3 is TGTGCCAGCAGCCAAGATCCCTCTTTGACCGGGGAGCTGTTTTTT. The V gene is TRBV3-1 (or the pseudogene TRBV3-2), the J gene TRBJ2-2; no firm D call. This CDR3 has 15 amino acids. Germline loops: CDR1 LGHDT, CDR2 YNNKEL (reference sequence). Trimming pared 0 bases from V and 5 bases from J, leaving 10 bases between.

The chain combines TRBV5-1 with TRBJ1-6, with a tentative D call TRBD1 (6 bases). From germline, CDR1 is SGHRS and CDR2 YFSETQ. Between the trimmed V and J ends, which lost 4 bases and 7 bases, there was a span of 18 bases. The CDR3 is 16 residues long. For the CDR3, the DNA is TGCGCCAGCAGCCCGGGACACGGATACAGGAATTCACCCCTCCACTTT. Protein: CASSPGHGYRNSPLHF.

The gene calls are TRBV5-8 and TRBJ2-5; D unresolved. Germline assignment: CDR1 SGHTS and CDR2 YDEGEE. The CDR3 covers 16 residues. V gave up 1 base and J gave up 2 bases, with 15 bases separating them. CDR3 protein: CASSLYEQTLQETQYF. In DNA, the CDR3 is TGTGCCAGCAGCTTGTACGAGCAAACTCTTCAAGAGACCCAGTACTTC.

This sequence joins TRBV3-1 (or the pseudogene TRBV3-2) and TRBJ1-5, with a tentative D call TRBD1 (6 bases). The CDR3 spans 13 residues. Germline-derived CDR1 and CDR2 are LGHDT and YNNKEL (reference sequence). V was clipped by 5 bases and J by 4 bases, with 9 bases between them. Written as DNA, the CDR3 is TGTGCCAGCAGCTCAGGGGAAAATCAGCCCCAGCATTTT. This translates into CASSSGENQPQHF.

The chain links TRBV5-1 to TRBJ2-5, with 8 bases that match TRBD2. Looked up from germline, CDR1 is SGHRS and CDR2 is YFSETQ. The CDR3 loop spans 14 amino acids. Trimming cost V 9 bases and J 4 bases; bases outside gene matches: 11. The CDR3 is CATSEGSGGETQYF. CDR3 sequence (DNA): TGCGCCACTTCGGAGGGCAGCGGGGGAGAGACCCAGTACTTC. Filled out from reference TRBV5-1 and TRBJ2-5, the complete variable domain reads KAGVTQTPRYLIKTRGQQVTLSCSPISGHRSVSWYQQTPGQGLQFLFEYFSETQRNKGNFPGRFSGRQFSNSRSEMNVSTLELGDSALYLCATSEGSGGETQYFGPGTRLLVL.